This T cell receptor beta chain is from a study of PD-L1 blockade in urothelial cancer. Study as a whole: Researchers looked at the blood 3 weeks (second dose) and 6 weeks after treatment began.

The V gene end was trimmed by 5 bases and the J gene end by 0 bases; junction bases not matched to a gene: 5. Per the germline V gene, CDR1 is SGHVS and CDR2 is FNYEAQ. There are 15 residues in the CDR3. Time point here: pretreatment peripheral blood. TCRdb's table, derived via immunoSEQ multiplex PCR, lists solely in-frame clones and lacks some. The table has more than 75,000 clones, roughly 84% seen once. This receptor was taken from a man in his sixties with urothelial cancer. The chain links TRBV7-6 to TRBJ2-3; 7 nucleotides agree with TRBD1. The sequences come from PBMCs, collected around atezolizumab (anti-PD-L1) treatment. CDR3 loop: CASSPWTGSTDTQYF. The CDR3 coding sequence is TGTGCCAGCAGCCCTTGGACAGGAAGCACAGATACGCAGTATTTT.